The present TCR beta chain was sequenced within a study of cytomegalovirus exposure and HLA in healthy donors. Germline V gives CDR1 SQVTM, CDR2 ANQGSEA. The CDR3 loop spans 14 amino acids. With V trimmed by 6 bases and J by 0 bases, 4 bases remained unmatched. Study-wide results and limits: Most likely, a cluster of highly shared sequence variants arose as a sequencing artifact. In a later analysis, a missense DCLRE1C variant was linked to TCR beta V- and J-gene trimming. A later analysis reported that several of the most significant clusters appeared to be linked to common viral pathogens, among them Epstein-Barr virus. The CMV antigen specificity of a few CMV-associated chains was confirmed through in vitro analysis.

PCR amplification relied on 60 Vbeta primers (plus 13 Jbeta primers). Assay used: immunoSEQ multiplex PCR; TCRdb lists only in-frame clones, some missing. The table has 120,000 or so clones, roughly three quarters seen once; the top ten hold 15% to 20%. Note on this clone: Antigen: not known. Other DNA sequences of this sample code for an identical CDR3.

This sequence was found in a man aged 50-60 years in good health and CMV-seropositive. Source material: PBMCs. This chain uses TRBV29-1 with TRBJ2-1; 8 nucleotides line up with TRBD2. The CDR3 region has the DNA TGCAGCGTCGAGAGCGGGAGCTCCTACAATGAGCAGTTCTTC. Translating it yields CSVESGSSYNEQFF.